These 26 T cell receptor beta chains originate from one sample sequenced in a study of T-cell memory formation after mild COVID-19. One entry per CDR3 protein results from TCRdb running MiXCR on the 5' RACE reads. The table lists more than 150,000 distinct CDR3 sequences, approximately 17% of them singletons. Material for sequencing was PBMCs or a T cell subset sorted from them (not recorded which). The receptors were sampled from a man between 18 and 29 years old who had mild COVID-19 (a few samples of this study predate the infection). Cell type and time point are not known.

The rearrangement links TRBV6-1 to TRBJ2-1, with 7 bases aligning to TRBD2. CDR3 length: 12 residues. Germline V gives CDR1 MNHNS, CDR2 SASEGT. J was trimmed by 9 bases and V by 2 bases; bases with no gene match: 1. The CDR3: CASSETGGEQFF. The DNA of the CDR3 is TGTGCCAGCAGTGAAACGGGGGGTGAGCAGTTCTTC.

This clonotype was observed at least ten times. V is TRBV29-1 and J is TRBJ2-7; D ambiguous. The germline V and J ends were trimmed by 2 bases and 3 bases, with 17 bases remaining between them. The V gene's germline CDR1 is SQVTM and CDR2 ANQGSEA. The CDR3 consists of 15 residues. The CDR3 protein is CSVELYTSPGYEQYF. The CDR3 nucleotides read TGCAGCGTTGAACTCTACACCAGCCCAGGCTACGAGCAGTACTTC.

The table lists this clonotype with a few counts. This chain connects TRBV7-8 to TRBJ1-1; TRBD1 agrees at 10 bases. From germline, CDR1 is SGHVS and CDR2 FQNEAQ. Unmatched junction bases numbered 11, after V lost 3 bases and J lost 13 bases. The length of the CDR3 is 14 residues. CDR3 sequence: CASSLVDRGDLGFF. DNA for the CDR3: TGTGCCAGCAGCTTGGTGGACAGGGGGGACTTAGGTTTCTTT.

This chain links TRBV7-2 with TRBJ1-1; D perhaps matches TRBD1 (5 bases). The ends were cut back, 4 bases at V and 0 bases at J, with 9 bases in the middle. This CDR3 has 14 amino acids. The V gene's germline CDR1 is SGHTA and CDR2 FQGNSA. This chain's CDR3 is CASSSMGVNTEAFF. DNA for the CDR3: TGTGCCAGCAGCTCCATGGGGGTGAACACTGAAGCTTTCTTT.

The chain joins TRBV29-1 to TRBJ1-6, with TRBD1 matching 9 bases. V was clipped by 6 bases and J by 7 bases; unmatched bases: 4. This CDR3 has 13 amino acids. Germline values: CDR1 SQVTM, CDR2 ANQGSEA. The CDR3 sequence: CSVRDRANSPLHF. The CDR3 DNA reads as TGCAGCGTGCGGGACAGGGCGAATTCACCCCTCCACTTT.

In this sample, this clonotype turned up a few times. The gene calls are TRBV5-1 and TRBJ2-7, with 10 bases aligning to TRBD1. J was trimmed by 6 bases and V by 4 bases; bases with no gene match: 7. Looked up from germline, CDR1 is SGHRS and CDR2 is YFSETQ. The CDR3 is 14 residues long. The CDR3 DNA sequence: TGCGCCAGCAGCCACCGGGACAGGGGTCGCGAGCAGTACTTC. Translating it yields CASSHRDRGREQYF.

The sample holds many counts of this clonotype. The chain has TRBV12-3 or TRBV12-4 and TRBJ1-2, with TRBD1 matching 8 bases. There are 13 residues in the CDR3. J lost 7 bases, V lost 6 bases, and 7 bases had no gene match. The CDR3 DNA sequence: TGTGCCAGCAGCCCTGACAGGGGCGGTGGCTACACCTTC. Amino acid sequence: CASSPDRGGGYTF.

This clonotype was counted only a few times. This sequence joins TRBV5-4 and TRBJ2-1; 8 positions agree with TRBD2. Trimming removed 6 bases from V and 5 bases from J; junction bases left unmatched: 4. Germline CDR1 reads SGHNT; CDR2 reads YYREEE (reference sequence). This CDR3 has 13 amino acids. CDR3: CASTGRANNEQFF. Written as DNA, the CDR3 is TGTGCCAGCACCGGGAGGGCCAACAATGAGCAGTTCTTC. Together with reference TRBV5-4 and TRBJ2-1, the CDR3 gives the full variable domain: ETGVTQSPTHLIKTRGQQVTLRCSSQSGHNTVSWYQQALGQGPQFIFQYYREEENGRGNFPPRFSGLQFPNYSSELNVNALELDDSALYLCASTGRANNEQFFGPGTRLTVL.

This clonotype appeared a few times. This chain uses TRBV6-2 or TRBV6-3 with TRBJ2-1; tentative D call: TRBD2 (6 bases). This CDR3 comprises 14 residues. V lost 6 bases, J lost 0 bases, and 9 bases lay in between. Per the germline V gene, CDR1 is MNHEY and CDR2 is SVGEGT. The CDR3 reads CASSFGGSYNEQFF. CDR3 coding DNA: TGTGCCAGCAGCTTCGGGGGCTCCTACAATGAGCAGTTCTTC.

The rearrangement joins TRBV5-1 to TRBJ1-1, with D maybe TRBD1 (5 bases). The CDR3 spans 13 residues. V lost 2 bases, J lost 5 bases, and 10 bases lay in between. The germline V gene has CDR1 SGHRS and CDR2 YFSETQ. DNA of the CDR3: TGCGCCAGCAGCTTAATGGGGGAAACTGAAGCTTTCTTT. Translating it yields CASSLMGETEAFF.

This clonotype was detected ten times or more. The gene calls are TRBV7-2 and TRBJ2-3, with a tentative D call TRBD1 (6 bases). Trimming removed 5 bases from V and 5 bases from J, with 14 bases in between. Germline V gene data show CDR1 as SGHTA and CDR2 as FQGNSA. This CDR3 has 14 amino acids. CDR3 protein: CASSVPGERDTQYF. Written as DNA, the CDR3 is TGTGCCAGCAGCGTACCAGGGGAACGAGATACGCAGTATTTT.

The chain has TRBV5-1 and TRBJ2-3; 10 bases fit TRBD2. This CDR3 has 17 amino acids. The junction had 10 bases not matched to a gene; V was cut back by 3 bases and J by 3 bases. CDR1 is SGHRS and CDR2 is YFSETQ in the germline V gene. CDR3 coding DNA: TGCGCCAGCAGCTCACGAATGAGAGCGGGGGGGACAGATACGCAGTATTTT. It yields the protein CASSSRMRAGGTDTQYF.

Only a few counts were recorded for this clonotype. The rearrangement uses TRBV11-2 and TRBJ1-1; D is ambiguous. V was cut by 0 bases and J by 3 bases, with 5 bases left in between. Germline loops: CDR1 SGHAT, CDR2 FQNNGV. CDR3 size: 13 residues. CDR3 amino acids: CASSLDLHTEAFF. The CDR3 DNA sequence: TGTGCCAGCAGCTTAGACCTGCACACTGAAGCTTTCTTT.

There are a few counts of this clonotype. This sequence joins TRBV7-2 and TRBJ2-5; D might be TRBD1 (5 bases). The germline gives CDR1 SGHTA, CDR2 FQGNSA. This CDR3 contains 12 residues. Trimming took 8 bases from V and 3 from J, leaving 10 bases between them. CDR3 nucleotide sequence: TGTGCCAGCCGCGGCAGGGAAGAGACCCAGTACTTC. Encoded protein: CASRGREETQYF.

The V call is TRBV6-2 or TRBV6-3, the J call TRBJ2-7, with D possibly TRBD2 on 5 matching bases. In germline, CDR1 is MNHEY, CDR2 SVGEGT. The CDR3 consists of 12 residues. V was shortened by 3 bases and J by 7 bases, with 10 bases between the two germline ends. The CDR3 bases are TGTGCCAGCAGTTATTCGGGGTTGGAGCAGTACTTC. Encoded protein: CASSYSGLEQYF.

The chain couples TRBV27 to TRBJ2-4; the match to TRBD1 covers 7 bases. The CDR3 contains 18 residues. The germline V gene has CDR1 MNHEY and CDR2 SMNVEV (reference sequence). V lost 6 bases to trimming and J lost 0 bases; unmatched junction nucleotides: 14. This CDR3 is CASSPIRQGSLAKNIQYF. The CDR3 nucleotides are TGTGCCAGCAGCCCTATAAGACAGGGCTCCTTAGCCAAAAACATTCAGTACTTC.

The chain employs TRBV6-5 and TRBJ2-2, with TRBD1 matching over 9 bases. In germline, CDR1 is MNHEY, CDR2 SVGAGI. CDR3 length: 15 amino acids. V was clipped by 6 bases and J by 0 bases; unmatched bases: 2. The CDR3: CASRRQGANTGELFF. The CDR3 DNA is TGTGCCAGCAGACGACAGGGGGCGAACACCGGGGAGCTGTTTTTT.

This chain uses TRBV30 with TRBJ2-1; no firm D call. Germline lookup yields CDR1 GTSNPN and CDR2 SVGIG (reference sequence). V lost 0 bases to trimming and J lost 6 bases, with 6 bases between them. The CDR3 totals 12 residues. The CDR3 region is CAWSVQINEQFF. The DNA of the CDR3 is TGTGCCTGGAGTGTACAGATCAATGAGCAGTTCTTC.

This rearrangement joins TRBV7-9 to TRBJ2-7; TRBD1 or TRBD2 may be the D gene (5 bases each). The germline V gene has CDR1 SEHNR and CDR2 FQNEAQ (reference sequence). V lost 5 bases to trimming and J lost 3 bases, with 14 bases between them. The CDR3 sequence is 14 residues long. DNA for the CDR3: TGTGCCAGCAGCCGCGACACAGGACTCTACGAGCAGTACTTC. The encoded protein is CASSRDTGLYEQYF.

In DNA, the CDR3 is TGTGCCAGCAGCCCGGACAGGGCCGAGCAGTACGTC. It yields the protein CASSPDRAEQYV. The gene calls are TRBV7-9 and TRBJ2-7, with 8 bases that match TRBD1. This CDR3 has 12 amino acids. CDR1 and CDR2 from the germline V gene are SEHNR and FQNEAQ (reference sequence). Trimming took 5 bases from V and 6 from J; bases not matched to a gene: 3.

This clonotype was seen a few times. The genes are TRBV18 and TRBJ1-2; D may be TRBD1 (6 bases). Germline-derived CDR1 and CDR2 are KGHSH and LQKENI. V lost 6 bases to trimming and J lost 3 bases, with 23 bases between them. The CDR3 has 17 amino acids. The DNA for the CDR3 is TGTGCCAGCTCCGAAATCGGCAGGGGCCAGGGAGACTATGGCTACACCTTC. This gives the protein CASSEIGRGQGDYGYTF. The whole variable domain, filled in from reference TRBV18 and TRBJ1-2, reads NAGVMQNPRHLVRRRGQEARLRCSPMKGHSHVYWYRQLPEEGLKFMVYLQKENIIDESGMPKERFSAEFPKEGPSILRIQQVVRGDSAAYFCASSEIGRGQGDYGYTFGSGTRLTVV.

The J gene is TRBJ2-3, the V gene TRBV12-3 or TRBV12-4; 10 nucleotides line up with TRBD2. With V trimmed by 5 bases and J by 1 base, 12 bases remained unmatched. The CDR3 has 18 residues. CDR3 region: CASSLHRLAGTGTDTQYF. The CDR3 coding sequence is TGTGCCAGCAGTCTCCACCGACTAGCGGGCACGGGCACAGATACGCAGTATTTT.

This clonotype has at least ten counts. CDR3 sequence reads: CASSLGAQGAGTEAFF. CDR3 bases: TGCGCCAGCAGCTTGGGGGCACAGGGGGCAGGTACTGAAGCTTTCTTT. The rearrangement uses TRBV5-1 and TRBJ1-1; 9 nucleotides agree with TRBD1. This CDR3 spans 16 amino acids. From germline, CDR1 is SGHRS and CDR2 YFSETQ. J gave up 5 bases and V 0 bases, and 8 bases lay outside the gene matches. The full variable domain, completed using reference TRBV5-1 and TRBJ1-1, is KAGVTQTPRYLIKTRGQQVTLSCSPISGHRSVSWYQQTPGQGLQFLFEYFSETQRNKGNFPGRFSGRQFSNSRSEMNVSTLELGDSALYLCASSLGAQGAGTEAFFGQGTRLTVV.

The sample holds many counts of this clonotype. The DNA of the CDR3 is TGCAGTGCTAGCCCGGGACAGGGTTATGAAAAACTGTTTTTT. As protein: CSASPGQGYEKLFF. The chain uses TRBV20-1 and TRBJ1-4, with TRBD1 matching over 9 bases. Germline CDR1 reads DFQATT; CDR2 reads SNEGSKA (reference sequence). CDR3 length: 14 amino acids. V lost 3 bases to trimming and J lost 6 bases; unmatched junction nucleotides: 5.

Only a few counts were recorded for this clonotype. The chain recombines TRBV7-2 with TRBJ1-2; TRBD1 might be the D (5 bases). The CDR3 is made up of 15 amino acids. Germline values: CDR1 SGHTA, CDR2 FQGNSA. V shed 5 bases and J shed 0 bases, with 13 bases lying between them. The CDR3: CASSPGGVTNYGYTF. The CDR3 DNA reads TGTGCCAGCAGCCCGGGGGGAGTAACTAACTATGGCTACACCTTC.

The CDR3 region is CASSQRTGESGYTF. In nucleotides, the CDR3 is TGTGCCAGCAGCCAAAGGACAGGGGAAAGCGGCTACACCTTC. The gene calls are TRBV3-1 and TRBJ1-2, with 9 bases fitting TRBD1. This CDR3 spans 14 amino acids. Trimming removed 2 bases from V and 8 bases from J; junction bases left unmatched: 6. Germline loops: CDR1 LGHDT, CDR2 YNNKEL (reference sequence).